The rows below give T cell receptor beta chains drawn from one sample of a study of technical replicates of blood from a handful of donors. The protocol was immunoSEQ multiplex PCR, while the TCRdb copy is restricted to in-frame clones and leaves out a portion. This table has 50,000 to 60,000 clones, just under 95% appearing once. Sequenced input: PBMCs. The receptors come from a human donor in good health. Some clones in this sample may be carry-over from other donors' samples. Both conserved end residues are part of each CDR3. Each record gives: J gene, clone size, D gene, V gene, CDR3 protein, CDR3 DNA. A D gene is named only where the DNA matches it firmly. The size field is filled for only some rows; it gives once, few, many or a size class.

>TRBJ2-3|-|-|TRBV5-6
CASSWEWGADTQYF
TGTGCCAGCAGCTGGGAGTGGGGGGCAGATACGCAGTATTTT
>TRBJ2-7|-|TRBD2|TRBV7-9
CASSLVPGGGYEQYF
TGTGCCAGCAGCTTAGTGCCGGGGGGGGGCTACGAGCAGTACTTC
>TRBJ2-1|-|TRBD2|TRBV18
CASSPQGLAGAEEQFF
TGTGCCAGCTCACCCCAAGGACTAGCGGGAGCGGAGGAGCAGTTCTTC
>TRBJ1-6|-|-|TRBV7-9
CASKLWEGSTYNSPLHF
TGTGCCAGTAAATTATGGGAGGGATCCACCTATAATTCACCCCTCCACTTT
>TRBJ2-2|-|-|TRBV5-6
CASSFMGAGGTGELFF
TGTGCCAGCAGCTTCATGGGGGCTGGGGGCACCGGGGAGCTGTTTTTT
>TRBJ2-3|-|-|TRBV9
CASSGVGGGTDTQYF
TGTGCCAGCAGCGGAGTAGGCGGAGGCACAGATACGCAGTATTTT
>TRBJ1-1|-|-|TRBV7-3
CASSRLGRDEAFF
TGTGCCAGCAGCCGTCTGGGCCGAGACGAAGCTTTCTTT
>TRBJ1-6|-|TRBD1|TRBV5-1
CASSLVTGYNSPLHF
TGCGCCAGCAGCTTGGTGACAGGGTATAATTCACCCCTCCACTTT
>TRBJ1-2|-|-|TRBV28
CASSSNRAGYTF
TGTGCCAGCAGTTCGAACAGGGCTGGCTACACCTTC
>TRBJ1-4|-|-|TRBV29-1
CSVAFDEKLFF
TGCAGCGTTGCGTTTGATGAAAAACTGTTTTTT
>TRBJ1-6|-|-|TRBV9
CASSVEAGNSPLHF
TGTGCCAGCAGCGTAGAGGCAGGAAATTCACCCCTCCACTTT
>TRBJ2-7|once|TRBD1|TRBV7-9
CASSLGQANYEQYF
TGTGCCAGCAGCTTGGGACAGGCAAACTACGAGCAGTACTTC
>TRBJ2-2|-|-|TRBV11-3
CASSSLAGVGELFF
TGTGCCAGCAGCTCGCTAGCCGGGGTCGGGGAGCTGTTTTTT
>TRBJ1-6|-|TRBD1|TRBV7-9
CASSRQGVFSPLHF
TGTGCCAGCAGCAGACAGGGGGTCTTTTCACCCCTCCACTTT
>TRBJ2-7|-|-|TRBV5-6
CASSSGPSGYYEQYF
TGTGCCAGCAGCTCCGGGCCCTCAGGGTATTACGAGCAGTACTTC
>TRBJ1-2|-|-|TRBV7-9
CASSRNRGTLDGYTF
TGTGCCAGCAGCCGCAACCGCGGCACTCTGGATGGCTACACCTTC
>TRBJ1-5|-|TRBD1|TRBV4-1
CASSPLDRGRSNQPQHF
TGCGCCAGCAGCCCACTGGACAGGGGAAGAAGCAATCAGCCCCAGCATTTT
>TRBJ2-1|-|TRBD2|TRBV5-4
CASSLLGGGQEQFF
TGTGCCAGCAGCTTGTTGGGCGGGGGGCAAGAGCAGTTCTTC
>TRBJ2-3|-|-|TRBV5-6
CASSLGGFASTDTQYF
TGTGCCAGCAGCTTGGGAGGGTTCGCTAGCACAGATACGCAGTATTTT
>TRBJ2-5|-|-|TRBV4-2
CASSQDTSGKTQYF
TGTGCCAGCAGCCAAGATACGTCCGGGAAGACCCAGTACTTC
>TRBJ2-1|-|TRBD1|TRBV28
CASSPPVVQGVRGGLKDEQFF
TGTGCCAGCAGTCCGCCCGTTGTTCAGGGGGTAAGAGGGGGCCTAAAGGATGAGCAGTTCTTC
>TRBJ2-5|-|TRBD1|TRBV6-1
CASSELPPGGGETQYF
TGTGCCAGCAGTGAACTCCCGCCAGGGGGCGGAGAGACCCAGTACTTC
>TRBJ2-1|-|-|TRBV6-5
CASSKQQGYEQFF
TGTGCCAGCAGCAAACAGCAGGGTTATGAGCAGTTCTTC
>TRBJ2-3|-|TRBD2|TRBV20-1
CSARGGDTQYF
TGCAGTGCTAGGGGGGGGGATACGCAGTATTTT
>TRBJ2-7|-|-|TRBV5-6
CASSLGGGLVGEQYF
TGTGCCAGCAGCTTGGGTGGAGGGTTGGTTGGGGAGCAGTACTTC
>TRBJ2-7|-|-|TRBV7-2
CASSLAEAGTYEQYF
TGTGCCAGCAGCTTAGCGGAAGCAGGGACCTACGAGCAGTACTTC
>TRBJ2-1|-|-|TRBV15
CATSRDSGVNEQFF
TGTGCCACCAGCAGAGATTCAGGCGTCAATGAGCAGTTCTTC
>TRBJ1-5|-|-|TRBV30
CAWTAVGVTGEGQPQHF
TGTGCCTGGACCGCCGTAGGGGTTACGGGGGAAGGGCAGCCCCAGCATTTT
>TRBJ2-7|-|TRBD2|TRBV9
CASSLETSGFEQYF
TGTGCCAGCAGCCTAGAGACTAGCGGGTTCGAGCAGTACTTC
>TRBJ1-6|-|TRBD1|TRBV7-2
CASSRDRGPGSYNSPLHF
TGTGCCAGCAGCCGGGACAGGGGGCCTGGCTCCTATAATTCACCCCTCCACTTT
>TRBJ1-1|-|TRBD1|TRBV5-3
CARSQGQGGPEAFF
TGTGCCAGAAGCCAGGGACAGGGAGGCCCTGAAGCTTTCTTT
>TRBJ1-5|-|-|TRBV7-2
CASSLGGSQPQHF
TGTGCCAGCAGCTTAGGGGGCTCGCAGCCCCAGCATTTT
>TRBJ1-1|once|-|TRBV7-9
CASSLMGGEAFF
TGTGCCAGCAGCTTGATGGGGGGTGAAGCTTTCTTT
>TRBJ1-4|once|-|TRBV6-1
CASSEVLRGSTNEKLFF
TGTGCCAGCAGTGAAGTTTTACGAGGGTCGACGAATGAAAAACTGTTTTTT
>TRBJ1-4|-|TRBD1|TRBV6-5
CASRNGGQGYEKLFF
TGTGCCAGCAGAAACGGGGGACAGGGGTATGAAAAACTGTTTTTT
>TRBJ2-7|-|TRBD1|TRBV5-1
CASSATGGIGEQYF
TGCGCCAGCAGCGCTACAGGGGGCATCGGCGAGCAGTACTTC
>TRBJ2-7|-|-|TRBV5-1
CASSLEGRGYEQYF
TGCGCCAGCAGCTTGGAAGGGAGAGGGTACGAGCAGTACTTC
>TRBJ2-1|-|TRBD2|TRBV4-2
CASSQDLGLATYNEQFF
TGTGCCAGCAGCCAAGATTTAGGACTAGCGACCTACAATGAGCAGTTCTTC
>TRBJ1-1|-|-|TRBV6-5
CASRLQGLAEAFF
TGTGCCAGCAGACTACAGGGTTTGGCTGAAGCTTTCTTT
>TRBJ2-7|-|-|TRBV15
CATSDSVGVYEQYF
TGTGCCACCAGCGACTCCGTTGGCGTCTACGAGCAGTACTTC
>TRBJ1-6|-|TRBD1|TRBV9
CASSAEGTGVSPLHF
TGTGCCAGCAGCGCCGAAGGGACAGGGGTTTCACCCCTCCACTTT
>TRBJ1-3|-|TRBD1|TRBV13
CASSLGGQGISGNTIYF
TGTGCCAGCAGCTTAGGCGGACAGGGGATCTCTGGAAACACCATATATTTT
>TRBJ1-2|-|-|TRBV19
CASSPPKRGGYTF
TGTGCCAGTAGTCCCCCTAAAAGAGGCGGCTACACCTTC
>TRBJ2-7|-|-|TRBV10-3
CAIRRDTTYEQYF
TGTGCCATCAGGAGGGACACTACCTACGAGCAGTACTTC
>TRBJ2-1|-|TRBD2|TRBV5-8
CASSLAGTSGGGVRNEQFF
TGTGCCAGCAGCTTGGCCGGGACTAGCGGGGGTGGCGTGAGGAATGAGCAGTTCTTC
>TRBJ2-2|-|TRBD1|TRBV5-5
CASSLTGVVGELFF
TGTGCCAGCAGCTTGACAGGGGTGGTCGGGGAGCTGTTTTTT
>TRBJ2-7|-|TRBD1|TRBV4-1
CASSQPRGQGLREQYF
TGCGCCAGCAGCCAACCACGGGGACAGGGATTGAGGGAGCAGTACTTC
>TRBJ2-1|-|-|TRBV4-2
CASSQYTSFSYNEQFF
TGTGCCAGCAGCCAGTACACTAGCTTCTCCTACAATGAGCAGTTCTTC
>TRBJ2-7|-|-|TRBV4-1
CASSQEAWADSYYEQYF
TGCGCCAGCAGCCAAGAAGCTTGGGCGGACTCCTACTACGAGCAGTACTTC
>TRBJ2-7|-|-|TRBV5-4
CAVGGGHRYEQYF
TGTGCAGTCGGCGGGGGCCACCGCTACGAGCAGTACTTC